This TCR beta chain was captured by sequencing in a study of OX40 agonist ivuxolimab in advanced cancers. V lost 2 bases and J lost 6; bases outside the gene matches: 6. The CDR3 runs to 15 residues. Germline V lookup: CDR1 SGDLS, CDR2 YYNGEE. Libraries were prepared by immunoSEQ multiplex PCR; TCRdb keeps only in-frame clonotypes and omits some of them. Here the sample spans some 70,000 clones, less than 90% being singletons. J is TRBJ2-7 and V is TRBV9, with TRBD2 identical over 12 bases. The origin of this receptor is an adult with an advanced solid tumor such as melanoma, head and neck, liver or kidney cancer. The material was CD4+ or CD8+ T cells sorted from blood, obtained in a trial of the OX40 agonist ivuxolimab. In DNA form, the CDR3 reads TGTGCCAGCAGCGTTTTCGGACTAGCGGGATCCGAGCAGTACTTC. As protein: CASSVFGLAGSEQYF.